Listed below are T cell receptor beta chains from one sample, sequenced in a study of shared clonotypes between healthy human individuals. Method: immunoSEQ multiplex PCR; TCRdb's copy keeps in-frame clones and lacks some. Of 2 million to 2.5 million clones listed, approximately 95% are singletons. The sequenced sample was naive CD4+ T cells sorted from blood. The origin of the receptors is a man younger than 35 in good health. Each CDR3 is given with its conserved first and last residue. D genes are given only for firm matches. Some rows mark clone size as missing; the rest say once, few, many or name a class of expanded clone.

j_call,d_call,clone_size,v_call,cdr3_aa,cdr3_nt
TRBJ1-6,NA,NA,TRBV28,CASRDQGGSPLHF,TGTGCCAGCAGGGATCAGGGAGGGTCACCCCTCCACTTT
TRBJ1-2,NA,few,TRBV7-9,CASSSPTRGYGYTF,TGTGCCAGCAGTTCACCGACGCGGGGGTATGGCTACACCTTC
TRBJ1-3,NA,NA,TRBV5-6,CASSLAGRRSGNTIYF,TGTGCCAGCAGCTTGGCGGGGCGCCGCTCTGGAAACACCATATATTTT
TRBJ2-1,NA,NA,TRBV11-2,CASSEGRSNEQFF,TGTGCCAGCTCGGAGGGGAGGTCAAATGAGCAGTTCTTC
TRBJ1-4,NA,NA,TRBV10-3,CAISEQRSNEKLFF,TGTGCCATCAGTGAGCAAAGATCTAATGAAAAACTGTTTTTT
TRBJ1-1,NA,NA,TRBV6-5,CASSTVNTEAFF,TGTGCCAGCAGTACAGTAAACACTGAAGCTTTCTTT
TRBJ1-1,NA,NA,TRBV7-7,CASSLDRFTEAFF,TGTGCTAGCAGCTTAGATCGGTTCACTGAAGCTTTCTTT
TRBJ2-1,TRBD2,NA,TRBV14,CASSQGLASGYNEQFF,TGTGCCAGCAGCCAAGGGTTGGCTAGCGGTTACAATGAGCAGTTCTTC
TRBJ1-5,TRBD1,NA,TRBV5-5,CASSSTGSDQPQHF,TGTGCCAGCAGCTCGACAGGGTCGGATCAGCCCCAGCATTTT
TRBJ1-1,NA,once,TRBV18,CASSPRVLDTEAFF,TGTGCCAGCTCACCCAGGGTTTTGGACACTGAAGCTTTCTTT
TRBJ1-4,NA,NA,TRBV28,CASSMRVGTNEKLFF,TGTGCCAGCAGTATGCGGGTCGGAACTAATGAAAAACTGTTTTTT
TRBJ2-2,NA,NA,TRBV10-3,CAISPSKIGELFF,TGTGCCATCAGCCCTTCTAAGATCGGGGAGCTGTTTTTT
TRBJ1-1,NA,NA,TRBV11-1,CASSLGGANTEAFF,TGTGCCAGCAGCTTAGGTGGGGCCAACACTGAAGCTTTCTTT
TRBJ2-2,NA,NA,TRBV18,CASSPLKGMNTGELFF,TGTGCCAGCTCACCACTCAAGGGGATGAACACCGGGGAGCTGTTTTTT
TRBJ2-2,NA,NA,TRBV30,CAWSGNKIANTGELFF,TGTGCCTGGAGTGGGAATAAGATCGCGAACACCGGGGAGCTGTTTTTT
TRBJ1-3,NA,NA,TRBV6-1,CASSVRLVWAGSGNTIYF,TGTGCCAGCAGTGTCCGCCTTGTGTGGGCCGGCTCTGGAAACACCATATATTTT
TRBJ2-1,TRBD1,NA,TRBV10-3,CAIYETGGYEQFF,TGTGCCATCTACGAGACAGGGGGGTATGAGCAGTTCTTC
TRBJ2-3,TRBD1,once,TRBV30,CAWHRGVADTQYF,TGTGCCTGGCACAGGGGGGTCGCAGATACGCAGTATTTT
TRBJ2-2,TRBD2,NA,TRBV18,CASSPRLAGLNTGELFF,TGTGCCAGCTCACCACGACTAGCGGGGTTGAACACCGGGGAGCTGTTTTTT
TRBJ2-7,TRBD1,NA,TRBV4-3,CASSQGRVDRGLSYEQYF,TGCGCCAGCAGCCAAGGGCGGGTGGACAGGGGGCTCTCCTACGAGCAGTACTTC
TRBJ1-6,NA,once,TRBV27,CASSFLGEANSPLHF,TGTGCCAGCAGTTTCCTCGGGGAGGCTAATTCACCCCTCCACTTT
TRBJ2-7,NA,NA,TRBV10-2,CASAGTAVEQYF,TGCGCCAGTGCTGGCACGGCGGTCGAGCAGTACTTC
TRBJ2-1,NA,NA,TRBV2,CASKGTPAYNEQFF,TGTGCCAGCAAGGGGACGCCGGCCTACAATGAGCAGTTCTTC
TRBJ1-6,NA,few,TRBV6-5,CASTRGRYNSPLHF,TGTGCCAGCACCCGAGGTCGGTATAATTCACCCCTCCACTTT
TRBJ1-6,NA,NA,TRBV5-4,CASSFGSGELANSPLHF,TGTGCCAGCAGCTTCGGGTCCGGGGAGTTGGCTAATTCACCCCTCCACTTT
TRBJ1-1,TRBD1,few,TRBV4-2,CASSQGTGDSIGAFF,TGTGCCAGCAGCCAAGGGACAGGGGATTCCATCGGGGCTTTCTTT
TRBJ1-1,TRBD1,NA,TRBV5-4,CASSPPRDRTNTEAFF,TGTGCCAGCAGCCCCCCCCGGGACAGGACGAACACTGAAGCTTTCTTT
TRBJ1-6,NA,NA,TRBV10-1,CASSERATGNSPLHF,TGCGCCAGCAGTGAGAGAGCCACAGGGAATTCACCCCTCCACTTT
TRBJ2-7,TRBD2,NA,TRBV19,CASSLGLADSYEQYF,TGTGCCAGTAGCCTGGGGCTAGCGGATTCCTACGAGCAGTACTTC
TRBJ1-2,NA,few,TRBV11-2,CASSLGTNYGYTF,TGTGCCAGCAGCTTAGGTACTAACTATGGCTACACCTTC
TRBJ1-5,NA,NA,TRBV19,CATNSGSGSNQPQHF,TGTGCCACTAATTCAGGGAGTGGTAGCAATCAGCCCCAGCATTTT
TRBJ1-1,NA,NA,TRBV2,CASRKGHDTEAFF,TGTGCCAGCAGGAAGGGACACGACACTGAAGCTTTCTTT
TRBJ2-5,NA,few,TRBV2,CASNWGGETQYF,TGTGCCAGCAATTGGGGAGGCGAGACCCAGTACTTC
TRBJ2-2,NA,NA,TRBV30,CAGLRGGTGELFF,TGTGCCGGACTAAGGGGGGGCACCGGGGAGCTGTTTTTT
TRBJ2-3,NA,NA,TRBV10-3,CAISTTRTVPQYF,TGTGCCATCAGTACGACCCGGACCGTCCCGCAGTATTTT
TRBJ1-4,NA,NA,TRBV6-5,CASRWMATNEKLFF,TGTGCCAGCAGATGGATGGCAACTAATGAAAAACTGTTTTTT
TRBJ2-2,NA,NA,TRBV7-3,CASSFAQNTGELFF,TGTGCCAGCAGCTTTGCTCAGAACACCGGGGAGCTGTTTTTT
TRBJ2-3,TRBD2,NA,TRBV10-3,CAISETQTSAKSTDTQYF,TGTGCCATCAGTGAGACTCAAACTAGCGCAAAATCCACAGATACGCAGTATTTT
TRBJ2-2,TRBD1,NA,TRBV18,CASSPTDRGYTGELFF,TGTGCCAGCTCACCGACGGACAGGGGGTACACCGGGGAGCTGTTTTTT